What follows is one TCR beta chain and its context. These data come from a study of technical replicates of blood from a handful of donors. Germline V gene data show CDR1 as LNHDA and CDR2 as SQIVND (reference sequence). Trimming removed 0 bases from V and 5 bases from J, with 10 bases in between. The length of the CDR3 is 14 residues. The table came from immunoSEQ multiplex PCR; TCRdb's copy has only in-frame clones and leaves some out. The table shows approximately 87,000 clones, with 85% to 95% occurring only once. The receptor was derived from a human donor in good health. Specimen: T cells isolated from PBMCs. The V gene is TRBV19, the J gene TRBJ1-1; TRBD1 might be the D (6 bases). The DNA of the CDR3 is TGTGCCAGTAGTATAGATCTCACAGGGACTGAAGCTTTCTTT. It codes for CASSIDLTGTEAFF.